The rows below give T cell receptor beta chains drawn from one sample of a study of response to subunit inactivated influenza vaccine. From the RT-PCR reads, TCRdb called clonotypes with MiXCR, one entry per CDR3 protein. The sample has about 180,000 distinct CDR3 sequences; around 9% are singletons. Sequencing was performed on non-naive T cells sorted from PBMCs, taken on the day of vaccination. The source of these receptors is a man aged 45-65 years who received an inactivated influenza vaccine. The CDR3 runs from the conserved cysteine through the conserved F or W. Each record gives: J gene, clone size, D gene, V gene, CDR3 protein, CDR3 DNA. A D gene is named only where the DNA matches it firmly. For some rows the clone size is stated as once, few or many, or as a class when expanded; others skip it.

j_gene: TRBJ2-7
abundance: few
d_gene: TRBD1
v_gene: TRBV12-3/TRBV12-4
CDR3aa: CASGDRGTYEQYF
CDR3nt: TGTGCCAGCGGGGACAGGGGAACCTACGAGCAGTACTTC

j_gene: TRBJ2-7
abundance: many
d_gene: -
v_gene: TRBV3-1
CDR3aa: CASSLDLHNEQYF
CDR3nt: TGTGCCAGCAGCCTCGACCTGCACAACGAGCAGTACTTC

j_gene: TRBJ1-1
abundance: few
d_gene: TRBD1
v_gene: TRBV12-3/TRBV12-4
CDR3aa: CASSTQGYGPEAFF
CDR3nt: TGTGCCAGCAGTACACAGGGGTATGGGCCTGAAGCTTTCTTT

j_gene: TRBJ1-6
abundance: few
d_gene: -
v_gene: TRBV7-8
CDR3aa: CASSFDIASPLHF
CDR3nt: TGTGCCAGCAGCTTCGACATAGCGTCACCCCTCCACTTT

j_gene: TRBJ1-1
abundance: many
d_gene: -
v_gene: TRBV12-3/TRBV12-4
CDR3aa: CASRLPPGPTEAFF
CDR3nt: TGTGCCAGCAGACTCCCCCCGGGTCCCACTGAAGCTTTCTTT

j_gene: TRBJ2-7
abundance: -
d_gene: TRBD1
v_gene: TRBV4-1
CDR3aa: CASSQDPGQGFPQYF
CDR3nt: TGCGCCAGCAGCCAGGACCCGGGACAGGGTTTCCCGCAGTACTTC

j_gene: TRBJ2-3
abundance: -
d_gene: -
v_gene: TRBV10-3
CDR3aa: CASTHVGLTYSTDTQYF
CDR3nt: TGTGCCAGCACCCACGTCGGACTAACTTATAGCACAGATACGCAGTATTTT

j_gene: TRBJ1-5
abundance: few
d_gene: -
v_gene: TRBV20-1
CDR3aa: CSARDTSNQPQHF
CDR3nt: TGCAGTGCTAGAGACACCAGCAATCAGCCCCAGCATTTT

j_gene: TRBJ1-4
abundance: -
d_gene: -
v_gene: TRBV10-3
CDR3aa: CAAGGGATNEKLFF
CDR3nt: TGTGCCGCCGGAGGCGGTGCAACTAATGAAAAACTGTTTTTT

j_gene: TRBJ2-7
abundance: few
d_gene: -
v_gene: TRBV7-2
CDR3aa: CASARDSPVDEQYF
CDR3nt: TGTGCCAGCGCTAGGGATAGCCCGGTCGACGAGCAGTACTTC

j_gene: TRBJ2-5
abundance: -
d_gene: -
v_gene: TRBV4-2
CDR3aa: CASSQDRGQETQYF
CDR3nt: TGTGCCAGCAGCCAAGATAGGGGGCAAGAGACCCAGTACTTC

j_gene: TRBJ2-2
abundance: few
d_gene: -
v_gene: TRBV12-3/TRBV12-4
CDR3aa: CASVFGGQVNTGELFF
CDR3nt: TGTGCCAGCGTTTTTGGGGGGCAGGTTAACACCGGGGAGCTGTTTTTT

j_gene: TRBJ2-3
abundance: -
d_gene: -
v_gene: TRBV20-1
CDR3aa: CSARDPRGGTDTQYF
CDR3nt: TGCAGTGCTAGAGATCCGAGGGGCGGCACAGATACGCAGTATTTT

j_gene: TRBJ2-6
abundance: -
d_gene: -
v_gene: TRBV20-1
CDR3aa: CSASQGATGAGANVLTF
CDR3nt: TGCAGTGCAAGCCAGGGTGCCACTGGAGCTGGGGCCAACGTCCTGACTTTC

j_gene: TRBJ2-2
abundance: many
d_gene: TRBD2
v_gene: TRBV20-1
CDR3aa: CSARAGLAGGELFF
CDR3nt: TGCAGTGCTAGAGCCGGACTAGCGGGGGGGGAGCTGTTTTTT

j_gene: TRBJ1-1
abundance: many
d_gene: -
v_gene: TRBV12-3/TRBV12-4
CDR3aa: CASSFQGRTEAFF
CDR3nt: TGTGCCAGCAGTTTTCAGGGTCGCACTGAAGCTTTCTTT

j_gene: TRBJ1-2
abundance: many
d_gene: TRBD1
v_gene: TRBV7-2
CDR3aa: CASSGRGQGDFYRGYTF
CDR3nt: TGTGCCAGCAGCGGAAGAGGACAGGGGGATTTCTATCGTGGCTACACCTTC

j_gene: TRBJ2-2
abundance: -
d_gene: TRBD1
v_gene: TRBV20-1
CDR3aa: CSAPDRGRSNTGELFF
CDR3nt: TGCAGTGCTCCGGACAGGGGGCGTTCGAACACCGGGGAGCTGTTTTTT

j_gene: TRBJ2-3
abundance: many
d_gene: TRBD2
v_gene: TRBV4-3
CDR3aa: CASSQDGAGGTDTQYF
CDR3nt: TGCGCCAGCAGCCAAGATGGCGCGGGGGGCACAGATACGCAGTATTTT

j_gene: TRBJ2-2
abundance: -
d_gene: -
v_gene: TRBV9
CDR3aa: CASSVGREHGELFF
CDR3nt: TGTGCCAGCAGCGTTGGCAGGGAGCACGGGGAGCTGTTTTTT

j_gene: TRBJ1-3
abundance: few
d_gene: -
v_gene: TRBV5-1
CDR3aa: CASSLDGVLSRRGTIYF
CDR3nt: TGCGCCAGCAGCTTGGATGGGGTCCTCTCACGGCGAGGGACCATATATTTT

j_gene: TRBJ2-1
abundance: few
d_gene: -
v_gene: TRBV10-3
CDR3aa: CAISEDRYNEQFF
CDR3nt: TGTGCCATCAGTGAGGACCGCTACAATGAGCAGTTCTTC

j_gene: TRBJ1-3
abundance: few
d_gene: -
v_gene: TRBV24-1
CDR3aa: CATQGSGSGNTIYF
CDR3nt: TGTGCCACCCAGGGATCCGGCTCTGGAAACACCATATATTTT

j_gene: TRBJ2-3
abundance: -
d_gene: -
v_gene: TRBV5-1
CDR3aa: CASSLAIGQGGTDTQYF
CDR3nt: TGCGCCAGCAGCTTGGCCATCGGACAGGGAGGGACAGATACGCAGTATTTT

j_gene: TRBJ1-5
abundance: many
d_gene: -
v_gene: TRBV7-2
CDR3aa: CASSPSRNQPQHF
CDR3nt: TGTGCCAGCAGCCCCTCACGAAATCAGCCCCAGCATTTT

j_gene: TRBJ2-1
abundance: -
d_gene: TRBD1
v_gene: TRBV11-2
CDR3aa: CASSPWDRRNEQFF
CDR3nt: TGTGCCAGCAGCCCCTGGGACAGGAGGAATGAGCAGTTCTTC

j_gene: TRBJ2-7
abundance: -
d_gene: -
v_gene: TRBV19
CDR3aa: CASRKGLYEQYF
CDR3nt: TGTGCCAGTAGGAAAGGACTCTACGAGCAGTACTTC

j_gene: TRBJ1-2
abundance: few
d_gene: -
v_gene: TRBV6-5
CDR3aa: CASSYWPPRGDPYTF
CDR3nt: TGTGCCAGCAGTTACTGGCCGCCCCGGGGCGACCCCTACACCTTC

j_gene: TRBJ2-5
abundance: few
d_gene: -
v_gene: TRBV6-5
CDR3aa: CASSYSISGAQYF
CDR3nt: TGTGCCAGCAGTTACTCGATCTCCGGGGCCCAGTACTTC

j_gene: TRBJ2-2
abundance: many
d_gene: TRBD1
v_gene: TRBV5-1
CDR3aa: CASSMQTGGTNTGELFF
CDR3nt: TGCGCCAGCAGCATGCAGACAGGGGGCACGAACACCGGGGAGCTGTTTTTT

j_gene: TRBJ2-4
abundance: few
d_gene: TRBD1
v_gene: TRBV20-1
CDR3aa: CSARDRNRGLDIQYF
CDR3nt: TGCAGTGCTAGAGATCGAAACAGGGGGCTGGACATTCAGTACTTC

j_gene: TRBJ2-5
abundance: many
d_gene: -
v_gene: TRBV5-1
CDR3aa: CASSPTQETQYF
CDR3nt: TGCGCCAGCAGCCCAACCCAAGAGACCCAGTACTTC

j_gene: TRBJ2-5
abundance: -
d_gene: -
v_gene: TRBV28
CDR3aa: CASTKRASPRETQYF
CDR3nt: TGTGCCAGCACCAAAAGGGCCTCGCCTCGGGAGACCCAGTACTTC

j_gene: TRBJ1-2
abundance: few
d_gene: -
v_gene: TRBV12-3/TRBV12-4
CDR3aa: CASSNTGSSYGYTF
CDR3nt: TGTGCCAGCAGTAATACAGGGAGCTCGTATGGCTACACCTTC